Below, 2 T cell receptor beta chains from the same sample are listed, as sequenced in a study of CD8 T cells in Susac syndrome. cDNA came from about 0.46 to 1 ug RNA primed by random hexamers. TCRdb re-analysed the immunoSEQ multiplex PCR reads in MiXCR, keeping a single row per CDR3 protein. The sample contains 170,000 or so distinct CDR3 sequences, about 95% of which appear only once. Material: CD4+ T cells from PBMCs. Receptors originate from a human donor with Susac syndrome.

The V and J genes are TRBV28 and TRBJ1-1; TRBD1 is a possible D gene (6 bases). Germline CDR1 MDHEN, CDR2 SYDVKM. With 2 bases removed from V and 1 base from J, the gap between germline ends came to 11 bases. The CDR3 totals 15 residues. The CDR3 region is CASSLGGAGNTEAFF. CDR3 sequence (DNA): TGTGCCAGCAGTTTAGGGGGCGCGGGGAACACTGAAGCTTTCTTT.

This chain links TRBV7-2 with TRBJ1-4; no reliable D call. The V gene's germline CDR1 is SGHTA and CDR2 FQGNSA. Deletions cut 1 base from V and 7 bases from J, with 10 bases between. The CDR3 has 14 amino acids. The CDR3 protein is CASSLGLRPEKLFF. CDR3 nucleotides: TGTGCCAGCAGCTTAGGTTTGCGGCCTGAAAAACTGTTTTTT.